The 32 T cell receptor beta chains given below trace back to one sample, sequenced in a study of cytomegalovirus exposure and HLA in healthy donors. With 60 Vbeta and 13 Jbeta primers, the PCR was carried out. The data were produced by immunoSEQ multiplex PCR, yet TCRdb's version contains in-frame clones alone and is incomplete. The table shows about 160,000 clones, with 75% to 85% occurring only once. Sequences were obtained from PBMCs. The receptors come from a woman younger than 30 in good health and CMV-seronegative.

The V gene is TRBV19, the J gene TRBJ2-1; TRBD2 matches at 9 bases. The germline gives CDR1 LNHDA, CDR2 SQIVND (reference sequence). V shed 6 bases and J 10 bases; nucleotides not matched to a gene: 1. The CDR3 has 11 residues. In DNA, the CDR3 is TGTGCCAGTAGGGCGGGAGGGGAGCAGTTCTTC. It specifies CASRAGGEQFF.

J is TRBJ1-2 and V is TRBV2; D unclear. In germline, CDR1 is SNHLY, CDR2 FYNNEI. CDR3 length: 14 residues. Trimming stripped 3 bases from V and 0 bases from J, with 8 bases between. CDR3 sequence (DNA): TGTGCCAGCAGTGACCAGGCACCTAACTATGGCTACACCTTC. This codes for CASSDQAPNYGYTF.

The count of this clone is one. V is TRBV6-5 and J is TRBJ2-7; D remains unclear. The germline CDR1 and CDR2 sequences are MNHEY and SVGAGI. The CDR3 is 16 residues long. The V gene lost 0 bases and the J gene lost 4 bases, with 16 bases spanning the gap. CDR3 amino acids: CASSYSAARVNYEQYF. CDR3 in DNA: TGTGCCAGCAGTTACTCGGCAGCGCGCGTTAATTACGAGCAGTACTTC.

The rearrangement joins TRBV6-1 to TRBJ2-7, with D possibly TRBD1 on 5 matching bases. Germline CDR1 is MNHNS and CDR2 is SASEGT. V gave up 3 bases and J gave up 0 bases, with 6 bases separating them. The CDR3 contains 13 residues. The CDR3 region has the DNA TGTGCCAGCAGTGACAGGGTCTCCTACGAGCAGTACTTC. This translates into CASSDRVSYEQYF.

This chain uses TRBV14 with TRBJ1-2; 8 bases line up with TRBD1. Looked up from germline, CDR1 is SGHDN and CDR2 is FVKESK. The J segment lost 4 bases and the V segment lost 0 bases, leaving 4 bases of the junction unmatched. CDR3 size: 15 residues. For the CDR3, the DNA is TGTGCCAGCAGCCAAGAGACAGGGGATTTCTATGGCTACACCTTC. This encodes CASSQETGDFYGYTF.

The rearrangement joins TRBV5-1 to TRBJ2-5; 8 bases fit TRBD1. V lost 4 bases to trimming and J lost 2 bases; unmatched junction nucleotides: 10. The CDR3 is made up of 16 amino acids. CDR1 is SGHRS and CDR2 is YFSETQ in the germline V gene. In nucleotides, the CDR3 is TGCGCCAGCAGCGTATGGACAGGGCCTCCACAAGAGACCCAGTACTTC. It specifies CASSVWTGPPQETQYF. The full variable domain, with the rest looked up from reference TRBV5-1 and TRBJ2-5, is KAGVTQTPRYLIKTRGQQVTLSCSPISGHRSVSWYQQTPGQGLQFLFEYFSETQRNKGNFPGRFSGRQFSNSRSEMNVSTLELGDSALYLCASSVWTGPPQETQYFGPGTRLLVL.

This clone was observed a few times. CDR3 coding DNA: TGTGCCAGCAGGGAAGCGGGAGTCGTCGATGAGCAGTTCTTC. It encodes CASREAGVVDEQFF. V and J are TRBV27 and TRBJ2-1, with 8 positions matching TRBD2. The V segment lost 6 bases and the J segment 8 bases; nucleotides outside the gene matches: 9. This CDR3 is 14 amino acids long. The germline gives CDR1 MNHEY, CDR2 SMNVEV (reference sequence).

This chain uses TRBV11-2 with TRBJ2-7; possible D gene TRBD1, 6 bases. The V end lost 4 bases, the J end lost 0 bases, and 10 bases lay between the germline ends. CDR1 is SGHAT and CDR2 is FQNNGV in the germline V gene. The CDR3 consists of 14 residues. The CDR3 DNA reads TGTGCCAGCAGCTCCCGGGACACCTCCTACGAGCAGTACTTC. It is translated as CASSSRDTSYEQYF.

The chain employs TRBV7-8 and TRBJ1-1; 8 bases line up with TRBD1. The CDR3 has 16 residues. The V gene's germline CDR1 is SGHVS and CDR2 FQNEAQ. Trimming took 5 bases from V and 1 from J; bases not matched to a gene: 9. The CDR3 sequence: CASSQHYRGTNTEAFF. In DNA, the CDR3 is TGTGCCAGCAGCCAACACTACAGGGGGACGAACACTGAAGCTTTCTTT.

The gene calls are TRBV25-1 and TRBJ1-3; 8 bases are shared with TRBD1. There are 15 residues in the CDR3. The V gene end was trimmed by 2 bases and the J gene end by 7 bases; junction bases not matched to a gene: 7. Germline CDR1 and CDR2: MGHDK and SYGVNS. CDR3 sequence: CASSEPGQGGNTIYF. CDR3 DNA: TGTGCCAGCAGTGAACCCGGACAGGGAGGTAACACCATATATTTT.

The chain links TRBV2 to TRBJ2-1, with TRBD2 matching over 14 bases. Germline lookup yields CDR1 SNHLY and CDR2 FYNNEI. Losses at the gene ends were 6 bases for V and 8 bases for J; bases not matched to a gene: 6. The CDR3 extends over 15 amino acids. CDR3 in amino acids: CASSAGTSGSDEQFF. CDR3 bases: TGTGCCAGCAGCGCCGGGACTAGCGGGAGTGATGAGCAGTTCTTC.

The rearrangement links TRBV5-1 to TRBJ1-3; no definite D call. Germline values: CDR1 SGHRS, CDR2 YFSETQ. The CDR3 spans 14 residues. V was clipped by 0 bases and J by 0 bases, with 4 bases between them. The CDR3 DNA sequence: TGCGCCAGCAGCTTGGCGGGCTCTGGAAACACCATATATTTT. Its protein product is CASSLAGSGNTIYF.

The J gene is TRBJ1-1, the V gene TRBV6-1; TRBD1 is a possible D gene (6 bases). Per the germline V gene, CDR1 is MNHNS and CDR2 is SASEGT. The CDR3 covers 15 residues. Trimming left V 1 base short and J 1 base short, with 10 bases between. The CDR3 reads CASSEDQTGNTEAFF. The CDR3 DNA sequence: TGTGCCAGCAGTGAAGACCAGACAGGGAACACTGAAGCTTTCTTT.

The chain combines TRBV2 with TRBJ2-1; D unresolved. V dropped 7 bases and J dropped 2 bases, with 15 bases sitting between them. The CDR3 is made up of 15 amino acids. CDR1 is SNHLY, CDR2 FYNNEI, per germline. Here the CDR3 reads CASTQAGATYNEQFF. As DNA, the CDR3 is TGTGCCAGCACTCAGGCTGGCGCGACCTACAATGAGCAGTTCTTC.

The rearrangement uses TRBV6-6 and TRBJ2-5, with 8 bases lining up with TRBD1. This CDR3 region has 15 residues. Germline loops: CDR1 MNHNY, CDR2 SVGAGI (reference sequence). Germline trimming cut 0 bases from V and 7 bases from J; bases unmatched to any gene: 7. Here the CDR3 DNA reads TGTGCCAGCAGTTACTCTACGGGACAGGTAGTGACCCAGTACTTC. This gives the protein CASSYSTGQVVTQYF.

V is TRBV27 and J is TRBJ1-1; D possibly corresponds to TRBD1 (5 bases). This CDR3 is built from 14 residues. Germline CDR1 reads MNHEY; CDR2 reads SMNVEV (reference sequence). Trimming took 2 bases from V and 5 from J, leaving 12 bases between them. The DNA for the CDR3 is TGTGCCAGCAGTTTAGACCCCGGGGGGACTGAAGCTTTCTTT. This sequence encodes CASSLDPGGTEAFF.

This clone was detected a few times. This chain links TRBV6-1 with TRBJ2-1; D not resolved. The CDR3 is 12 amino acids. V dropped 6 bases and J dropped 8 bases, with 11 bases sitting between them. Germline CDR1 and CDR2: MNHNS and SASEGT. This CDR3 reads CASSPEAHEQFF. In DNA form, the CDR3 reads TGTGCCAGCAGCCCCGAAGCCCATGAGCAGTTCTTC.

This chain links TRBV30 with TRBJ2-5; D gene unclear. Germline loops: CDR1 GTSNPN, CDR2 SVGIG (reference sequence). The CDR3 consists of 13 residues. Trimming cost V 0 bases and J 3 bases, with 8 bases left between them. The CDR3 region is CAWSVHSKETQYF. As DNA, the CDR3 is TGTGCCTGGAGTGTACACAGCAAAGAGACCCAGTACTTC.

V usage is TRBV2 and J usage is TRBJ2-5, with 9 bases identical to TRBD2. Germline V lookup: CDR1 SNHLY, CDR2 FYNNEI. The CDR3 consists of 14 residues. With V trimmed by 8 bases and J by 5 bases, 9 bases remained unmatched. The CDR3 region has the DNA TGTGCCAGCGAAACCGGCGGGGGGGCCGAGACCCAGTACTTC. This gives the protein CASETGGGAETQYF.

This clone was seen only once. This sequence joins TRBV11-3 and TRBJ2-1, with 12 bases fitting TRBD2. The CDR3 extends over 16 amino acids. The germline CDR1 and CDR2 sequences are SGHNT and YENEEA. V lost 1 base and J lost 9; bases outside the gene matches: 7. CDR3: CASSLGSSGRATEQFF. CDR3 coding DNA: TGTGCCAGCAGCTTAGGTTCTAGCGGGAGGGCCACTGAGCAGTTCTTC.

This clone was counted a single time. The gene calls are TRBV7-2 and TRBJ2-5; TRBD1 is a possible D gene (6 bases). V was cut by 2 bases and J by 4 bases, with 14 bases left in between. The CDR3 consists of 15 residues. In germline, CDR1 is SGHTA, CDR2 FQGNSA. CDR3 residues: CASSLSKGERETQYF. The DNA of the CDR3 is TGTGCCAGCAGCTTATCAAAGGGGGAAAGAGAGACCCAGTACTTC.

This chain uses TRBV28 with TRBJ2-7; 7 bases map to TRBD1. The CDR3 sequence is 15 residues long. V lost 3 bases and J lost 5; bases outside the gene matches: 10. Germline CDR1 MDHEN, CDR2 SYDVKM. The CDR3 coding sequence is TGTGCCAGCAGTTTGGACCGGGCCACAGGGGACGAGCAGTACTTC. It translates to CASSLDRATGDEQYF. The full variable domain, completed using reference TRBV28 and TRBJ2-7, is DVKVTQSSRYLVKRTGEKVFLECVQDMDHENMFWYRQDPGLGLRLIYFSYDVKMKEKGDIPEGYSVSREKKERFSLILESASTNQTSMYLCASSLDRATGDEQYFGPGTRLTVT.

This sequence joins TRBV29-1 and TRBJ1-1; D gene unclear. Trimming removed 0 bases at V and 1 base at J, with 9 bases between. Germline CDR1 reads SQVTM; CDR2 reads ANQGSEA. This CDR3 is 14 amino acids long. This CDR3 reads CSVEDRIENTEAFF. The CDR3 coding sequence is TGCAGCGTTGAAGATCGTATAGAGAACACTGAAGCTTTCTTT.

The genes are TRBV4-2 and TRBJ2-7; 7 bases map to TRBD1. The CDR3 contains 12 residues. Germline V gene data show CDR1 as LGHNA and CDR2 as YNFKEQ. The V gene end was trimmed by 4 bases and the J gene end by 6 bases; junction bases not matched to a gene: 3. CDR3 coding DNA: TGTGCCAGCAGCCCAGGACAGGTCGAGCAGTACTTC. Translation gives CASSPGQVEQYF.

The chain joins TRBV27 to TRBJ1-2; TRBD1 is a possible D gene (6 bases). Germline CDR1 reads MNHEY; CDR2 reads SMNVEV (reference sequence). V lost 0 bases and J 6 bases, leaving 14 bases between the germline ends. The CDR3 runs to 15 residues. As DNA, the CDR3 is TGTGCCAGCAGTTTATCGCAGGGGCGACTCAATGGCTACACCTTC. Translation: CASSLSQGRLNGYTF.

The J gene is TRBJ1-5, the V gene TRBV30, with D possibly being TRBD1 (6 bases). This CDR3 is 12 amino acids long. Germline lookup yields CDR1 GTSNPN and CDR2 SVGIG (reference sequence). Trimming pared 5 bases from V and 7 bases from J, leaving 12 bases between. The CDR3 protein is CAWGTGKQPQHF. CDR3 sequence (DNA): TGTGCCTGGGGAACAGGGAAACAGCCCCAGCATTTT.

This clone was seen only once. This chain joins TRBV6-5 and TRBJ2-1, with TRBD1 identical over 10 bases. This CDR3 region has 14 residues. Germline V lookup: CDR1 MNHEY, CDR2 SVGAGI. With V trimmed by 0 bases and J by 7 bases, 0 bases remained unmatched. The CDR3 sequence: CASSYSGQGNEQFF. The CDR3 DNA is TGTGCCAGCAGTTACTCGGGACAGGGGAATGAGCAGTTCTTC.

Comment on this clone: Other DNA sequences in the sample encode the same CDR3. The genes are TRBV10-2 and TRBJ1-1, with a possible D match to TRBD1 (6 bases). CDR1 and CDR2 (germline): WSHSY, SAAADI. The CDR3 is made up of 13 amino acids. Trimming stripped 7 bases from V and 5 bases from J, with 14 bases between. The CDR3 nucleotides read TGCGCCAGCACCCCACAGGGAGGGACTGAAGCTTTCTTT. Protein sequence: CASTPQGGTEAFF.

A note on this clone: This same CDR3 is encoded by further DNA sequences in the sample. The CDR3 DNA reads as TGTGCCAGTAGTATAGGACTAGCGGGGGGAAAACGATTCTACGAGCAGTACTTC. It specifies CASSIGLAGGKRFYEQYF. The chain joins TRBV19 to TRBJ2-7, with 13 bases fitting TRBD2. The CDR3 is made up of 18 amino acids. Per the germline V gene, CDR1 is LNHDA and CDR2 is SQIVND (reference sequence). With 1 base clipped from V and 3 bases from J, the junction kept 9 bases outside the gene matches.

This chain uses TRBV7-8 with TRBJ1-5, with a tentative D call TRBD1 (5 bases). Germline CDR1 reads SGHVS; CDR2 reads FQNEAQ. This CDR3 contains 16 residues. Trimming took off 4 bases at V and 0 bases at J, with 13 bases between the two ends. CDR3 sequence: CASSSMGGVSNQPQHF. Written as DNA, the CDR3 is TGTGCCAGCAGCTCAATGGGGGGGGTTAGCAATCAGCCCCAGCATTTT.

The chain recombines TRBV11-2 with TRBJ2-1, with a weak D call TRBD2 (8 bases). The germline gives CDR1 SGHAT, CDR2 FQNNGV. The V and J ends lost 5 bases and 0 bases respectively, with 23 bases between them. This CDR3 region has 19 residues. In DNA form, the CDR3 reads TGTGCCAGCAGCCAGGGGGTCGGAAGCGGGGGAAGCTCCTACAATGAGCAGTTCTTC. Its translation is CASSQGVGSGGSSYNEQFF.

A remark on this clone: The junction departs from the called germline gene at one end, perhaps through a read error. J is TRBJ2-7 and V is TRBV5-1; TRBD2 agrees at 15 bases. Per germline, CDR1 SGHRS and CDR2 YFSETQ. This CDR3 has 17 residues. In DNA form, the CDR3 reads TGCGCCAGCAGATTGGGACTAGCGGGGGGACGCTCCTACGAGCAGTACTTC. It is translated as CASRLGLAGGRSYEQYF.